A single T cell receptor beta chain is shown here with its context. Produced via immunoSEQ multiplex PCR; TCRdb's table is partial and in-frame only. The sample has approximately 100,000 clones; 80% to 95% are singletons. This record comes from a study of control samples from healthy donors and cancer patients. CDR3 length: 15 amino acids. V shed 5 bases, J shed 4 bases, and the junction held 8 bases outside the gene matches. The chain uses TRBV6-7 and TRBJ1-5; 7 nucleotides align to TRBD1. TRBV6-7 is annotated as an ORF whose role is uncertain. The sequenced material came from blood. The receptor was isolated from a human donor in good health. The donor label of this sample is uncertain. CDR3 loop: CASSRAGQLNQPQHF. The CDR3 bases are TGTGCCAGCAGTAGGGCGGGACAGCTTAATCAGCCCCAGCATTTT.